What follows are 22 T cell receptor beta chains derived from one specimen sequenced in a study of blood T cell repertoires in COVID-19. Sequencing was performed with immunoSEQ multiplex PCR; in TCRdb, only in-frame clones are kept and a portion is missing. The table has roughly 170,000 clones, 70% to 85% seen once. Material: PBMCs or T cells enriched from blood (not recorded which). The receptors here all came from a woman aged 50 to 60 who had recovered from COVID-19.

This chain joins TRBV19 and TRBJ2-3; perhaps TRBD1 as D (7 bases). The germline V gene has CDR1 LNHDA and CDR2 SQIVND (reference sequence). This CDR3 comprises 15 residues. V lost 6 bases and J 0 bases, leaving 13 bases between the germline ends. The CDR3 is CASSTRGTSTDTQYF. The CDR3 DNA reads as TGTGCCAGTAGCACCAGGGGGACTAGCACAGATACGCAGTATTTT.

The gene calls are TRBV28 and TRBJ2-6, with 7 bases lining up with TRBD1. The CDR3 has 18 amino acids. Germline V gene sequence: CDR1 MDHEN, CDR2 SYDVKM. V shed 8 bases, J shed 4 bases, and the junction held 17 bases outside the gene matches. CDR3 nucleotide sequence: TGTGCCAGCGATTCAAGTGCAGGGGGATTAGGCGGGGCCAACGTCCTGACTTTC. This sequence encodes CASDSSAGGLGGANVLTF.

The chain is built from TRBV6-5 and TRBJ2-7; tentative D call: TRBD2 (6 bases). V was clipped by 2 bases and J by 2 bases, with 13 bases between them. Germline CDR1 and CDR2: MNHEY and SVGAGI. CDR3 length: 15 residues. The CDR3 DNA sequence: TGTGCCAGCAGTTACCCCCAGGGCGGGACCTACGAGCAGTACTTC. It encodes CASSYPQGGTYEQYF.

CDR3 nucleotides: TGTGCCAGCAGTTTTCGCAGGGTTTATCACACTGAAGCTTTCTTT. Translating gives CASSFRRVYHTEAFF. The chain recombines TRBV28 with TRBJ1-1; D may be TRBD1 (5 bases). Germline V CDR1 and CDR2: MDHEN, SYDVKM. The CDR3 sequence is 15 residues long. V was shortened by 3 bases and J by 3 bases, with 14 bases between the two germline ends.

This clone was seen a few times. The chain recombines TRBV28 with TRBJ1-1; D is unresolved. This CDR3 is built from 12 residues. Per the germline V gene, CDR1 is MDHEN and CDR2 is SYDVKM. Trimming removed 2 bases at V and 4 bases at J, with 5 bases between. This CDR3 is CASSLRSTEAFF. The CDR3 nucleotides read TGTGCCAGCAGTTTACGCAGCACTGAAGCTTTCTTT.

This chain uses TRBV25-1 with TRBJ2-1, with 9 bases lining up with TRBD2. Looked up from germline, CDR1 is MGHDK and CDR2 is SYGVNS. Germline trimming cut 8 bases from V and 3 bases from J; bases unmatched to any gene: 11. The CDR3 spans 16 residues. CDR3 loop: CASSPPAGGLYNEQFF. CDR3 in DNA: TGTGCCAGCTCTCCCCCCGCGGGAGGGCTCTACAATGAGCAGTTCTTC.

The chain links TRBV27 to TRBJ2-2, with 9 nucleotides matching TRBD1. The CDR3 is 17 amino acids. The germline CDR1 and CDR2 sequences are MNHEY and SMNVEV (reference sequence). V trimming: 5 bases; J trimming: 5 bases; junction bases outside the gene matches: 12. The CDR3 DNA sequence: TGTGCCAGCAGTGCGAGGCCTAGGACAGGGGTGACCGGGGAGCTGTTTTTT. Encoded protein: CASSARPRTGVTGELFF.

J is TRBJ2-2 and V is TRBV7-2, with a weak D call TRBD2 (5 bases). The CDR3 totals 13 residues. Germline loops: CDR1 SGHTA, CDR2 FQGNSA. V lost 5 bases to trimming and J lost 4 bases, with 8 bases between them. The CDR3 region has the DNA TGTGCCAGCAGCACTCGGGGCACCGGGGAGCTGTTTTTT. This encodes CASSTRGTGELFF.

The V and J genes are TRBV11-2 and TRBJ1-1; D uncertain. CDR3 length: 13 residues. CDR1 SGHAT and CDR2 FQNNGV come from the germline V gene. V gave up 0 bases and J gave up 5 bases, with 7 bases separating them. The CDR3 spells CASSLDLGTEAFF. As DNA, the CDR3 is TGTGCCAGCAGCTTAGATCTCGGGACTGAAGCTTTCTTT. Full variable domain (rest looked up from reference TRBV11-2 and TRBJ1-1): EAGVAQSPRYKIIEKRQSVAFWCNPISGHATLYWYQQILGQGPKLLIQFQNNGVVDDSQLPKDRFSAERLKGVDSTLKIQPAKLEDSAVYLCASSLDLGTEAFFGQGTRLTVV.

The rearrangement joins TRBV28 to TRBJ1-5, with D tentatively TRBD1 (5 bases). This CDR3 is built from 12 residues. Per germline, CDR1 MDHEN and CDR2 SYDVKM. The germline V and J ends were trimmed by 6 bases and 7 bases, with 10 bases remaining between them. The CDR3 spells CASRTVKQPQHF. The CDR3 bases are TGTGCCAGCAGGACAGTGAAACAGCCCCAGCATTTT.

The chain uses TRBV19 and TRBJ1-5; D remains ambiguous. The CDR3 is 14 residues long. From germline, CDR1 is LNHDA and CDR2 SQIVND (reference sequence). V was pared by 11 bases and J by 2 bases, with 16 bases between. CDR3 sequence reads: CASQEVRGNQPQHF. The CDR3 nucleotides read TGTGCCTCCCAGGAGGTAAGGGGCAATCAGCCCCAGCATTTT.

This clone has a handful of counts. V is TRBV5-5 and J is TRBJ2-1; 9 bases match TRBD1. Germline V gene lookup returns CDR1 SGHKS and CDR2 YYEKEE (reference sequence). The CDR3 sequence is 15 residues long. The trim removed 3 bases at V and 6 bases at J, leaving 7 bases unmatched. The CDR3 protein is CASSWAGTGTNEQFF. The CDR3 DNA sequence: TGTGCCAGCAGCTGGGCCGGGACAGGGACCAATGAGCAGTTCTTC.

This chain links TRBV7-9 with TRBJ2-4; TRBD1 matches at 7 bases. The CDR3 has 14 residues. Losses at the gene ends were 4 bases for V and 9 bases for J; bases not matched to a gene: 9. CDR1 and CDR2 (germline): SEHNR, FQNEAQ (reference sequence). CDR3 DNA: TGTGCCAGCAGCTCGGTGACAGGGAACGGCATTCAGTACTTC. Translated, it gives CASSSVTGNGIQYF.

CDR3 DNA sequence: TGTGCCAGCAGTCCCCCGGGACAGGGGAAATATGGCTACACCTTC. Encoded protein: CASSPPGQGKYGYTF. The chain employs TRBV28 and TRBJ1-2; 10 bases match TRBD1. Looked up from germline, CDR1 is MDHEN and CDR2 is SYDVKM. V lost 5 bases, J lost 5 bases, and 8 bases stayed unmatched. This CDR3 contains 15 residues.

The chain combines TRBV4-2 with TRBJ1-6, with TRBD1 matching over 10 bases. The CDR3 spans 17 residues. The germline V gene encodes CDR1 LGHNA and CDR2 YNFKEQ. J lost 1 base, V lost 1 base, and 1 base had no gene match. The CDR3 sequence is CASSQGDRGSYNSPLHF. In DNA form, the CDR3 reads TGTGCCAGCAGCCAAGGGGACAGGGGTTCCTATAATTCACCCCTCCACTTT.

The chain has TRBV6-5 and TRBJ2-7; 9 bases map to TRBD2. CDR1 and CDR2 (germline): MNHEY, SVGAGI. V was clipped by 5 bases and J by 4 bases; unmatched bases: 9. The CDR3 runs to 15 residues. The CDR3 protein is CASSTSGTSNYEQYF. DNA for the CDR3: TGTGCCAGCAGTACCTCCGGGACTAGCAATTACGAGCAGTACTTC.

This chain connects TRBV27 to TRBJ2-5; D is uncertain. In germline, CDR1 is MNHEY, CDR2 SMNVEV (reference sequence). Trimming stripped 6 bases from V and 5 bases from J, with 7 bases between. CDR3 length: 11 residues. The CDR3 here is CASRSRETQYF. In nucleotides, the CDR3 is TGTGCCAGCAGGTCCCGGGAGACCCAGTACTTC.

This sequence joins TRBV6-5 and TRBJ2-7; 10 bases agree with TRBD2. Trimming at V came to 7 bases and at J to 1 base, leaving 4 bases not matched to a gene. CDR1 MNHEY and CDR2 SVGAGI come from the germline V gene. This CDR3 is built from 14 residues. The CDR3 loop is CASTIAGGSYEQYF. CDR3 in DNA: TGTGCCAGCACCATAGCGGGAGGTTCCTACGAGCAGTACTTC.

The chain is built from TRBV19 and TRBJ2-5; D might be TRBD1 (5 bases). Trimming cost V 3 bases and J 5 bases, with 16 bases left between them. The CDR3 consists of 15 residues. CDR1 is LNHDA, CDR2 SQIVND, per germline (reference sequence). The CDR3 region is CASSIGARVMETQYF. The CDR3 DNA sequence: TGTGCCAGTAGTATTGGGGCCAGGGTAATGGAGACCCAGTACTTC. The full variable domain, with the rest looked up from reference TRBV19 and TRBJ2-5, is DGGITQSPKYLFRKEGQNVTLSCEQNLNHDAMYWYRQDPGQGLRLIYYSQIVNDFQKGDIAEGYSVSREKKESFPLTVTSAQKNPTAFYLCASSIGARVMETQYFGPGTRLLVL.

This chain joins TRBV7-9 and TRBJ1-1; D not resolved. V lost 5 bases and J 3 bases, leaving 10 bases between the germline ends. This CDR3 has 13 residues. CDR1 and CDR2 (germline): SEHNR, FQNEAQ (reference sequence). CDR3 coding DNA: TGTGCCAGCAGCCGTTTTACTGACACTGAAGCTTTCTTT. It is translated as CASSRFTDTEAFF.

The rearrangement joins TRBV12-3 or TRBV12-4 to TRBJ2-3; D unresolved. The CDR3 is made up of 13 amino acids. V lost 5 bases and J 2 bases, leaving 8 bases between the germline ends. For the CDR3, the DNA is TGTGCCAGCAGTCCTACCAACACAGATACGCAGTATTTT. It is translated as CASSPTNTDTQYF.

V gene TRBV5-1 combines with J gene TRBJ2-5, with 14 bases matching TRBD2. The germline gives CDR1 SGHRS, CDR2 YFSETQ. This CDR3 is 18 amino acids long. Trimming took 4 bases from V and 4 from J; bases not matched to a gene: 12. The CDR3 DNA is TGCGCCAGCAGCCAACGTCCCGGGACTAGCGGGAGAACAGAGACCCAGTACTTC. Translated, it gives CASSQRPGTSGRTETQYF.